This passage covers 21 T cell receptor beta chains from one sample sequenced in a study of control samples from healthy donors and cancer patients. Clones were read by immunoSEQ multiplex PCR, and TCRdb kept only the in-frame ones, dropping some. Among some 140,000 clones listed, approximately 89% were seen once. The sequencing sample was made of PBMCs. These receptors all stem from a man aged 50-60 years with head and neck cancer.

This clone was seen a single time. V usage is TRBV5-4 and J usage is TRBJ1-4, with TRBD1 as a possible D gene (5 bases). The CDR3 is made up of 14 amino acids. Germline CDR1 SGHNT, CDR2 YYREEE (reference sequence). The germline V and J ends were trimmed by 3 bases and 4 bases, with 10 bases remaining between them. The CDR3 nucleotides are TGTGCCAGCAGCTCGGGACCATATAATGAAAAACTGTTTTTT. Translating gives CASSSGPYNEKLFF. The entire variable domain, with the rest obtained from reference TRBV5-4 and TRBJ1-4, is as follows: ETGVTQSPTHLIKTRGQQVTLRCSSQSGHNTVSWYQQALGQGPQFIFQYYREEENGRGNFPPRFSGLQFPNYSSELNVNALELDDSALYLCASSSGPYNEKLFFGSGTQLSVL.

This clone has only one observation. V usage is TRBV3-1 (or the pseudogene TRBV3-2) and J usage is TRBJ2-1; 10 bases are shared with TRBD2. With V trimmed by 2 bases and J by 6 bases, 7 bases remained unmatched. The CDR3 is made up of 16 amino acids. In germline, CDR1 is LGHDT, CDR2 YNNKEL (reference sequence). The CDR3, as DNA: TGTGCCAGCAGCCAATACGGAGCTAGCGGGGGCAATGAGCAGTTCTTC. This codes for CASSQYGASGGNEQFF.

On this clone itself: The same CDR3 arises from other DNA sequences in this sample as well. The chain combines TRBV2 with TRBJ2-7; 10 positions match TRBD2. The CDR3 is 15 residues long. Per the germline V gene, CDR1 is SNHLY and CDR2 is FYNNEI. With V trimmed by 5 bases and J by 1 base, 5 bases remained unmatched. For the CDR3, the DNA is TGTGCCAGCAGTCGCCCAGCGGGAGGGTCCTACGAGCAGTACTTC. Amino acid sequence: CASSRPAGGSYEQYF.

The chain links TRBV7-2 to TRBJ1-2; 8 nucleotides agree with TRBD1. The CDR3 runs 14 residues. Germline trimming cut 3 bases from V and 7 bases from J; bases unmatched to any gene: 7. Germline CDR1 SGHTA, CDR2 FQGNSA. DNA for the CDR3: TGTGCCAGCAGCTTCGACAGGGGATCGGGTGGCTACACCTTC. Residues: CASSFDRGSGGYTF.

The rearrangement joins TRBV27 to TRBJ1-4; the D gene is possibly TRBD1 (5 bases). Trimming left V 6 bases short and J 6 bases short, with 14 bases between. This CDR3 is 14 amino acids long. The V gene's germline CDR1 is MNHEY and CDR2 SMNVEV (reference sequence). CDR3 in amino acids: CASSPGHTYEKLFF. CDR3 nucleotides: TGTGCCAGCAGCCCAGGACATACCTATGAAAAACTGTTTTTT.

The table lists this clone with a few counts. The chain couples TRBV29-1 to TRBJ1-3, with a weak D call TRBD1 (6 bases). V was shortened by 5 bases and J by 2 bases, with 13 bases between the two germline ends. This CDR3 has 14 amino acids. Germline CDR1 and CDR2: SQVTM and ANQGSEA. CDR3 residues: CSVTGHEAGNTIYF. CDR3 bases: TGCAGCGTTACGGGACATGAAGCTGGAAACACCATATATTTT.

This chain connects TRBV7-6 to TRBJ2-2; TRBD1 or TRBD2 may be the D gene (5 bases each). V was trimmed by 2 bases and J by 0 bases, leaving 13 bases between them. The germline V gene encodes CDR1 SGHVS and CDR2 FNYEAQ. This CDR3 is built from 17 residues. The CDR3 region is CASSLTRDPANTGELFF. The DNA of the CDR3 is TGTGCCAGCAGCTTAACCAGGGACCCAGCGAACACCGGGGAGCTGTTTTTT.

The rearrangement uses TRBV19 and TRBJ1-1; perhaps TRBD1 as D (6 bases). The CDR3 runs 15 residues. Germline V CDR1 and CDR2: LNHDA, SQIVND (reference sequence). V was cut by 3 bases and J by 4 bases, with 15 bases left in between. The chain's CDR3 is CASSIFAGASTEAFF. CDR3 in DNA: TGTGCCAGTAGTATTTTTGCAGGGGCTAGCACTGAAGCTTTCTTT.

The V call is TRBV9, the J call TRBJ1-2; no definite D call. Germline lookup yields CDR1 SGDLS and CDR2 YYNGEE. The CDR3 totals 18 residues. Deletions cut 3 bases from V and 3 bases from J, with 24 bases between. This CDR3 reads CASSGSASPKSIYYGYTF. Here the CDR3 DNA reads TGTGCCAGCAGCGGAAGCGCTTCGCCCAAATCCATTTACTATGGCTACACCTTC.

The chain uses TRBV9 and TRBJ2-5; no reliable D call. Trimming pared 0 bases from V and 4 bases from J, leaving 13 bases between. This CDR3 spans 15 amino acids. The germline CDR1 and CDR2 sequences are SGDLS and YYNGEE. CDR3 protein: CASSVAGGSRETQYF. CDR3 coding DNA: TGTGCCAGCAGCGTAGCTGGCGGATCACGAGAGACCCAGTACTTC.

A word on this clone: Lacking the conserved final phenylalanine or tryptophan, this CDR3 likely reflects a read error. Because the CDR3's place on the DNA is in doubt, the DNA is left out and the CDR3 is given as listed by TCRdb. This sequence joins TRBV12-3 or TRBV12-4 and TRBJ1-4. The CDR3 sequence runs 8 residues, both termini included. This CDR3 is CASSLTRT.

The gene calls are TRBV11-2 and TRBJ1-5, with a tentative D call TRBD1 (6 bases). Germline values: CDR1 SGHAT, CDR2 FQNNGV. V lost 0 bases, J lost 5 bases, and 14 bases lay in between. This CDR3 has 16 amino acids. CDR3 nucleotides: TGTGCCAGCAGCTTAGACTCAGGGGTCAATCATCAGCCCCAGCATTTT. Its protein product is CASSLDSGVNHQPQHF.

This chain links TRBV19 with TRBJ1-4, with TRBD1 matching over 9 bases. CDR1 LNHDA and CDR2 SQIVND come from the germline V gene (reference sequence). Trimming took 5 bases from V and 6 from J; bases not matched to a gene: 10. The CDR3 covers 16 residues. Written as DNA, the CDR3 is TGTGCCAGTAGTCCCACCGCCGGGACAGGGTATGAAAAACTGTTTTTT. Translation: CASSPTAGTGYEKLFF.

The genes are TRBV28 and TRBJ2-1; D tentatively reads TRBD1 or TRBD2 (5 bases each). The CDR3 extends over 12 amino acids. Trimming took off 3 bases at V and 8 bases at J, with 8 bases between the two ends. Germline assignment: CDR1 MDHEN and CDR2 SYDVKM. CDR3 residues: CASSFPGHEQFF. In DNA form, the CDR3 reads TGTGCCAGCAGTTTCCCGGGACATGAGCAGTTCTTC. The whole variable domain, remainder taken from reference TRBV28 and TRBJ2-1, is DVKVTQSSRYLVKRTGEKVFLECVQDMDHENMFWYRQDPGLGLRLIYFSYDVKMKEKGDIPEGYSVSREKKERFSLILESASTNQTSMYLCASSFPGHEQFFGPGTRLTVL.

The chain uses TRBV6-5 and TRBJ2-7, with 9 bases identical to TRBD1. The V gene's germline CDR1 is MNHEY and CDR2 SVGAGI. V shed 6 bases and J 3 bases; nucleotides not matched to a gene: 3. The CDR3 is 13 residues long. The CDR3 bases are TGTGCCAGCAGGGACAGGGGAAACTACGAGCAGTACTTC. Amino acids: CASRDRGNYEQYF.

This sequence joins TRBV4-1 and TRBJ2-3, with TRBD2 identical over 7 bases. Germline-derived CDR1 and CDR2 are MGHRA and YSYEKL. V was clipped by 1 base and J by 2 bases; unmatched bases: 9. The CDR3 spans 17 residues. CDR3 region: CASSQGARDYITDTQYF. DNA of the CDR3: TGCGCCAGCAGCCAAGGGGCCAGGGACTACATCACAGATACGCAGTATTTT.

The chain employs TRBV5-4 and TRBJ1-1, with D possibly matching TRBD1 (6 bases). The CDR3 has 14 residues. V shed 4 bases and J shed 4 bases, with 14 bases lying between them. CDR1 and CDR2 (germline): SGHNT, YYREEE (reference sequence). The CDR3 loop is CASSPWGASTEAFF. The DNA of the CDR3 is TGTGCCAGCAGCCCCTGGGGGGCGAGCACTGAAGCTTTCTTT.

The chain couples TRBV19 to TRBJ2-1; tentative D call: TRBD2 (6 bases). Germline CDR1 and CDR2: LNHDA and SQIVND (reference sequence). The ends were cut back, 7 bases at V and 3 bases at J, with 10 bases in the middle. This CDR3 comprises 13 residues. CDR3 amino acids: CASNPGVYNEQFF. CDR3 DNA sequence: TGTGCCAGTAACCCGGGGGTCTACAATGAGCAGTTCTTC. The variable domain in full, with the rest retrieved from reference TRBV19 and TRBJ2-1, is DGGITQSPKYLFRKEGQNVTLSCEQNLNHDAMYWYRQDPGQGLRLIYYSQIVNDFQKGDIAEGYSVSREKKESFPLTVTSAQKNPTAFYLCASNPGVYNEQFFGPGTRLTVL.

This clone was seen just once. In DNA form, the CDR3 reads TGCAGTGCTAGTGTGTCTAGCGGTTCCACAGATACGCAGTATTTT. The encoded protein is CSASVSSGSTDTQYF. This chain uses TRBV20-1 with TRBJ2-3, with 7 bases identical to TRBD2. This CDR3 spans 15 amino acids. CDR1 is DFQATT, CDR2 SNEGSKA, per germline (reference sequence). The J segment lost 2 bases and the V segment lost 3 bases, leaving 8 bases of the junction unmatched.

CDR3 sequence reads: CASSIDTGRYQPQHF. CDR3 DNA sequence: TGTGCCAGTAGTATAGATACGGGGAGGTATCAGCCCCAGCATTTT. The chain carries TRBV19 and TRBJ1-5, with D unclear. The ends were cut back, 0 bases at V and 5 bases at J, with 11 bases in the middle. Germline CDR1 reads LNHDA; CDR2 reads SQIVND (reference sequence). The length of the CDR3 is 15 residues.

The J gene is TRBJ2-7, the V gene TRBV18; TRBD2 matches at 9 bases. Germline trimming cut 3 bases from V and 2 bases from J; bases unmatched to any gene: 5. The length of the CDR3 is 15 residues. The germline CDR1 and CDR2 sequences are KGHSH and LQKENI. The CDR3 reads CASSPRASGAYEQYF. CDR3 nucleotides: TGTGCCAGCTCACCCCGGGCTAGCGGGGCCTACGAGCAGTACTTC.